What follows is one T cell receptor (beta chain) and its context. Antigen unknown. This sample is drawn from a study of Ad26.COV2.S vaccination and SARS-CoV-2 variants. Study overall: This donor came from the COV1001 trial of Ad26.COV2.S.

Findings and limits, study-wide: Vaccine and placebo recipients had comparable breadth of non-spike TCRs.

Sequencing was performed with immunoSEQ multiplex PCR; in TCRdb, only in-frame clones are kept and a portion is missing. The table includes over 350,000 clones, about 85% detected once. This sample's treatment: some 20 received Ad26.COV2.S at low or high dose, single or two shots; 5 received placebo; per-sample allocation not given. The study sampled participants on day 63 after the first vaccine or placebo injection. Germline V gives CDR1 SGDLS, CDR2 YYNGEE. V lost 4 bases to trimming and J lost 0 bases, with 27 bases between them. CDR3 size: 20 residues. Sequences were derived from peripheral blood, sampled in a trial of Ad26.COV2.S vaccine versus placebo. V and J are TRBV9 and TRBJ2-3; the D is unclear. The receptor's source is a person between 18 and 59 years old who received the Ad26.COV2.S COVID-19 vaccine or a placebo. CDR3 sequence (DNA): TGTGCCAGCAGCCCGCACGACCCCGGTAGTTTAACTCCTAGCACAGATACGCAGTATTTT. Protein product: CASSPHDPGSLTPSTDTQYF.